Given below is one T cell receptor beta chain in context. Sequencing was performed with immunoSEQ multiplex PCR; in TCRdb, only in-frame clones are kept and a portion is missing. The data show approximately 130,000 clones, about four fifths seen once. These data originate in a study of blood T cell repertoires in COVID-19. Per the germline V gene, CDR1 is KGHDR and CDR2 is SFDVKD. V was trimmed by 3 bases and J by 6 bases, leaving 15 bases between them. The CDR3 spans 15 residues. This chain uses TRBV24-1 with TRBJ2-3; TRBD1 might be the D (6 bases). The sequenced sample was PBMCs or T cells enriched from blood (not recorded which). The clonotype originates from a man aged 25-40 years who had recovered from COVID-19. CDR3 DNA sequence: TGTGCCACCAGTGATACGGGACAATTCGCTGATACGCAGTATTTT. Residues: CATSDTGQFADTQYF.